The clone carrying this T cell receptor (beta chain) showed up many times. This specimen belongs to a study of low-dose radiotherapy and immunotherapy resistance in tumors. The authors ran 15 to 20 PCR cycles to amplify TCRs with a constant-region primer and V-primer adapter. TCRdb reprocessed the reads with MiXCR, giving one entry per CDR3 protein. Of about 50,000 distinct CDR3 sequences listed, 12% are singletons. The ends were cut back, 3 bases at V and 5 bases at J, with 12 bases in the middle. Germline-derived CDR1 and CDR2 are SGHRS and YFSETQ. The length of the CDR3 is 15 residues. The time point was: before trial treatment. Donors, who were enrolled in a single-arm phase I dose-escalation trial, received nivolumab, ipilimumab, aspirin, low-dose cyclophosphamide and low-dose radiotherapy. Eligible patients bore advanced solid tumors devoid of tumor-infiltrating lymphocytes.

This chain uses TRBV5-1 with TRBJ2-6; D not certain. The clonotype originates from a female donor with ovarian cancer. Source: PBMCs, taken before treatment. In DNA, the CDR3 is TGCGCCAGCAGCTCTTCCCCCGCTTGGGCCAACGTCCTGACTTTC. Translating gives CASSSSPAWANVLTF. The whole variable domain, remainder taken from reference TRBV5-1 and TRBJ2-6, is KAGVTQTPRYLIKTRGQQVTLSCSPISGHRSVSWYQQTPGQGLQFLFEYFSETQRNKGNFPGRFSGRQFSNSRSEMNVSTLELGDSALYLCASSSSPAWANVLTFGAGSRLTVL.